This entry lists 5 T cell receptor beta chains sequenced from one sample in a study of T cell responses to AZD1222 COVID-19 vaccine. Clones were sequenced by immunoSEQ multiplex PCR, and TCRdb holds only the in-frame ones, with some missing. In the table there are over 130,000 clones, about 90% of which are singletons. The sequencing here drew on peripheral blood, taken 28 days after the second AZD1222 dose. The receptors shown here come from an adult who received the AZD1222 COVID-19 vaccine.

This clone was counted only a few times. V gene TRBV10-2 combines with J gene TRBJ2-7, with D perhaps matching TRBD1 or TRBD2 (5 bases each). Trimming took off 2 bases at V and 6 bases at J, with 11 bases between the two ends. CDR3 length equals 13 residues. Germline values: CDR1 WSHSY, CDR2 SAAADI. The CDR3 bases are TGCGCCAGCAGTGAGAGAGGGGTGACCGAGCAGTACTTC. Protein sequence: CASSERGVTEQYF.

V gene TRBV5-6 combines with J gene TRBJ2-1, with D tentatively TRBD1 (5 bases). The CDR3 runs to 13 residues. In germline, CDR1 is SGHDT, CDR2 YYEEEE. V was shortened by 6 bases and J by 9 bases, with 16 bases between the two germline ends. The CDR3 DNA reads TGTGCCAGCAACCCTCAGGGTAGAGGTGAGCAGTTCTTC. Translated: CASNPQGRGEQFF.

This clone has just one count. The V gene is TRBV19, the J gene TRBJ1-1; weak D call: TRBD1 (6 bases). The CDR3 is 19 amino acids. Trimming stripped 3 bases from V and 1 base from J, with 24 bases between. Germline assignment: CDR1 LNHDA and CDR2 SQIVND (reference sequence). CDR3 amino acids: CASSISSGTSLSRNTEAFF. CDR3 coding DNA: TGTGCCAGTAGTATTTCATCCGGGACATCATTGTCCCGGAACACTGAAGCTTTCTTT. The full variable domain, completed using reference TRBV19 and TRBJ1-1, is DGGITQSPKYLFRKEGQNVTLSCEQNLNHDAMYWYRQDPGQGLRLIYYSQIVNDFQKGDIAEGYSVSREKKESFPLTVTSAQKNPTAFYLCASSISSGTSLSRNTEAFFGQGTRLTVV.

For the CDR3, the DNA is TGTGCCAGCAGCGTTTCAGGGGGGATAAATCAGCCCCAGCATTTT. Its translation: CASSVSGGINQPQHF. The rearrangement links TRBV3-1 (or the pseudogene TRBV3-2) to TRBJ1-5; TRBD1 agrees at 7 bases. The CDR3 loop spans 15 amino acids. The germline V gene encodes CDR1 LGHDT and CDR2 YNNKEL (reference sequence). The J segment lost 4 bases and the V segment lost 5 bases, leaving 8 bases of the junction unmatched.

A single count supports this clone. The J gene is TRBJ2-1, the V gene TRBV7-8; no firm D call. The ends were cut back, 1 base at V and 7 bases at J, with 14 bases in the middle. The V gene's germline CDR1 is SGHVS and CDR2 FQNEAQ. The CDR3 has 15 amino acids. The CDR3 reads CASSLGRLGINEQFF. The DNA of the CDR3 is TGTGCCAGCAGCTTAGGTCGGCTAGGGATAAATGAGCAGTTCTTC.